This is a list of T cell receptor beta chains from one sample in a study of beta chain features in type 1 diabetes. The method was immunoSEQ multiplex PCR; TCRdb's version includes in-frame clones alone and lacks a portion of them. This table holds hundreds of thousands of clones, about an eighth found once. Sequenced material: naive CD4+ T cells from blood. The receptor set was obtained from a man aged 18 to 35 with type 1 diabetes. CDR3s include the opening cysteine and the closing phenylalanine or tryptophan. D genes are given only for firm matches. For some rows the clone size is stated as once, few or many, or as a class when expanded; others skip it.

j_call v_call d_call clone_size cdr3_aa cdr3_nt
TRBJ2-2 TRBV7-9 TRBD2 few CASSGRLAGGPHGELFF TGTGCCAGCAGCGGAAGACTAGCGGGAGGGCCCCACGGGGAGCTGTTTTTT
TRBJ2-1 TRBV5-6 NA few CASSLGGRLRNEQFF TGTGCCAGCAGCTTAGGGGGACGCCTAAGGAATGAGCAGTTCTTC
TRBJ2-1 TRBV7-2 NA few CASSARGNEQFF TGTGCCAGCAGCGCTCGGGGAAATGAGCAGTTCTTC
TRBJ2-7 TRBV7-9 NA NA CASSFGGRTTSYEQYF TGTGCCAGCAGCTTTGGGGGACGGACGACATCCTACGAGCAGTACTTC
TRBJ1-1 TRBV28 NA NA CASRQLATEAFF TGTGCCTCAAGACAGCTTGCCACTGAAGCTTTCTTT
TRBJ2-7 TRBV5-6 NA few CASSLRRAAEQYF TGTGCCAGCAGCTTGAGGAGGGCTGCCGAGCAGTACTTC
TRBJ2-5 TRBV5-5 NA few CASSLRQGLETQYF TGTGCCAGCAGCTTGAGGCAGGGTCTAGAGACCCAGTACTTC
TRBJ2-7 TRBV29-1 TRBD1 NA CSVEGRGYEQYF TGCAGCGTTGAAGGCAGGGGGTACGAGCAGTACTTC
TRBJ2-3 TRBV9 NA NA CASSVVTGSTDTQYF TGTGCCAGCAGCGTAGTGACGGGGAGCACAGATACGCAGTATTTT
TRBJ2-7 TRBV29-1 TRBD1 few CSVGLDRVSYEQYF TGCAGCGTTGGCTTGGACAGGGTTTCTTACGAGCAGTACTTC
TRBJ2-2 TRBV5-6 NA few CASRRPATGELFF TGTGCCAGCCGACGTCCGGCCACCGGGGAGCTGTTTTTT
TRBJ2-2 TRBV30 NA NA CAWSRGAPGELFF TGTGCCTGGAGTAGGGGGGCTCCCGGGGAGCTGTTTTTT
TRBJ2-7 TRBV7-9 TRBD1 once CASSSSGQITYEQYF TGTGCCAGCAGCTCGTCGGGACAGATAACCTACGAGCAGTACTTC
TRBJ1-1 TRBV15 NA NA CATSRAEEEAFF TGTGCCACCAGCAGAGCGGAGGAGGAAGCTTTCTTT
TRBJ2-3 TRBV4-2 NA NA CASSQNPGIRTTDTQYF TGTGCCAGCAGCCAAAACCCAGGGATACGGACCACAGATACGCAGTATTTT
TRBJ2-3 TRBV9 NA few CASSVGGDTQYF TGTGCCAGCAGCGTAGGAGGAGATACGCAGTATTTT
TRBJ1-4 TRBV25-1 NA NA CASSEIWQGNEKLFF TGTGCCAGCAGTGAAATCTGGCAGGGTAATGAAAAACTGTTTTTT
TRBJ2-5 TRBV28 NA NA CASSSSGSRETQYF TGTGCCAGCAGTTCATCCGGCAGCAGGGAGACCCAGTACTTC
TRBJ2-5 TRBV5-1 TRBD2 NA CASSYGTSGQETQYF TGCGCCAGCAGCTACGGGACTAGCGGACAAGAGACCCAGTACTTC
TRBJ1-2 TRBV5-1 NA NA CASSLEHGYTF TGCGCCAGCAGCTTGGAACATGGCTACACCTTC
TRBJ1-1 TRBV30 TRBD1 NA CAWSGTGETEAFF TGTGCCTGGAGTGGGACAGGGGAAACTGAAGCTTTCTTT
TRBJ1-1 TRBV2 NA NA CASSDEGPNTEAFF TGTGCCAGCAGTGATGAGGGTCCGAACACTGAAGCTTTCTTT
TRBJ2-7 TRBV30 NA NA CAWSVLREQYF TGTGCCTGGAGTGTACTGAGAGAGCAGTACTTC
TRBJ1-4 TRBV4-3 NA few CASSQDWGDATNEKLFF TGCGCCAGCAGCCAAGATTGGGGGGATGCAACTAATGAAAAACTGTTTTTT
TRBJ1-1 TRBV5-1 TRBD1 few CASSITGVRTNTEAFF TGCGCCAGCAGCATTACAGGGGTGCGCACGAACACTGAAGCTTTCTTT
TRBJ1-5 TRBV5-1 NA NA CASSLAGVDQPQHF TGCGCCAGCAGCTTGGCCGGGGTAGATCAGCCCCAGCATTTT